Reported below is one T cell receptor (beta chain). No antigen is known for it. Each sample yielded at least 5.5 micrograms of PBMC total RNA. A second PCR, run for 7 to 11 cycles, used a sample-barcoded 5' primer plus a J-beta primer mix. TCRdb redid the calling of the 5' RACE reads with MiXCR, one entry per CDR3 protein. The sample carries roughly 700,000 distinct CDR3 sequences, roughly 50% recorded once. The CDR3 runs 17 residues. Trimming cost V 6 bases and J 5 bases; bases outside gene matches: 10. Per germline, CDR1 MNHNS and CDR2 SASEGT. This sample was taken from a study of blood T cells in healthy people across ages. Notes on the study in general: Across the age range, TCR beta diversity per million T cells fell in a roughly linear way.

The sequencing input was blood. V usage is TRBV6-1 and J usage is TRBJ2-1; TRBD2 matches 13 bases. The TCR originated in an older woman in good health. The CDR3 reads CASSLFPTSGRDNEQFF. The CDR3 DNA follows: TGTGCCAGCAGCCTTTTTCCCACTAGCGGGAGGGACAATGAGCAGTTCTTC.